This T cell receptor beta chain was sequenced during a study of glioma-infiltrating T cells after dendritic cell vaccination. Study-wide background: Dendritic cell vaccination trial patients had either newly diagnosed or recurrent glioblastoma.

Time point: after dendritic cell vaccination, including at tumor progression/relapse. TCRdb's table, derived via immunoSEQ multiplex PCR, lists solely in-frame clones and lacks some. The data hold roughly 60,000 clones, with approximately 86% observed a single time. The origin of this receptor is a human donor with glioblastoma. This specimen was blood, taken after dendritic cell vaccination.

CDR3 sequence: CASSKGAQGRNTGELFF. The CDR3 DNA reads TGTGCCAGCAGCAAAGGTGCACAGGGAAGGAACACCGGGGAGCTGTTTTTT. V and J are TRBV7-6 and TRBJ2-2, with D possibly being TRBD1 (6 bases). Trimming pared 5 bases from V and 1 base from J, leaving 17 bases between. CDR3 length equals 17 residues. Germline CDR1 reads SGHVS; CDR2 reads FNYEAQ.